This TCR beta chain derives from a study of T cell repertoires in ileal Crohn's disease. On the study more broadly: The M0 sample came from the inflamed ileal portion of the resected specimen. Each sample's TCRB immunosequencing used around 0.5 micrograms of biopsy DNA. Overall study findings and caveats: Endoscopic recurrence occurred in every patient whose clonality exceeded 26.8%.

Time point noted: inflamed ileum from the surgical specimen. As concerns this clone: Its antigen remains unidentified.

This CDR3 contains 15 residues. J was trimmed by 4 bases and V by 5 bases; bases with no gene match: 6. Per germline, CDR1 MNHNS and CDR2 SASEGT. Here immunoSEQ multiplex PCR was the method, and the copy in TCRdb shows in-frame clones only, minus some. Here the sample spans some 2,300 clones, roughly 93% being singletons. The J gene is TRBJ1-5, the V gene TRBV6-1, with 9 bases lining up with TRBD1. The source is an adult with Crohn's disease. Sequencing was carried out using ileal tissue. The CDR3 DNA reads as TGTGCCAGCAGTAAAGAAGACAGGGGGAATCAGCCCCAGCATTTT. This translates into CASSKEDRGNQPQHF.